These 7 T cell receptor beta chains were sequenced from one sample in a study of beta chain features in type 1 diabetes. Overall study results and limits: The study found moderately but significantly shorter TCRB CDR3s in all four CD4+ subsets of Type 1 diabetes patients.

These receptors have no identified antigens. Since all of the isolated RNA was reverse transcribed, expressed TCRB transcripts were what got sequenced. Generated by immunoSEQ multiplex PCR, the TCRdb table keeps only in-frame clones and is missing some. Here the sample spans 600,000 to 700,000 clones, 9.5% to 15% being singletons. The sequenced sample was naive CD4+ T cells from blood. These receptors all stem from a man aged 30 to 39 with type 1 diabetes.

CDR3 nucleotides: TGTGCCAGCAGTTTTAGCGGATCCACAGATACGCAGTATTTT. Encoded protein: CASSFSGSTDTQYF. This sequence joins TRBV28 and TRBJ2-3, with a weak D call TRBD2 (6 bases). The CDR3 is 14 amino acids. The V gene lost 3 bases and the J gene lost 2 bases, with 9 bases spanning the gap. Germline V lookup: CDR1 MDHEN, CDR2 SYDVKM.

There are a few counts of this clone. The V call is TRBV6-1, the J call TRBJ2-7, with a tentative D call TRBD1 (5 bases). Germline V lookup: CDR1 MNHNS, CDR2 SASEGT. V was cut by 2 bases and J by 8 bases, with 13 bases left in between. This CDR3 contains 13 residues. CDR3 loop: CASSENTGQQQYF. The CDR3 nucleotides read TGTGCCAGCAGTGAAAACACAGGCCAGCAGCAGTACTTC.

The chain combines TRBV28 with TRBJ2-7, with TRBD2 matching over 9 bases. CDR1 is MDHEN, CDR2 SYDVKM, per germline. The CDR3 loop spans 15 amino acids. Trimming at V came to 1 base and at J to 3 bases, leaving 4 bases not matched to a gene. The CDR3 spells CASSLFSSGNYEQYF. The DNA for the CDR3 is TGTGCCAGCAGTTTATTTTCTAGCGGGAACTACGAGCAGTACTTC.

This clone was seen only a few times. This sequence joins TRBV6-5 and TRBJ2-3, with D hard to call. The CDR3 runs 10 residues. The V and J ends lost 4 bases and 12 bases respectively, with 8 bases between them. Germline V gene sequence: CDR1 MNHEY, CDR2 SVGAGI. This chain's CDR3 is CASSSLVQYF. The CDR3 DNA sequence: TGTGCCAGCAGTTCCCTGGTCCAGTATTTT.

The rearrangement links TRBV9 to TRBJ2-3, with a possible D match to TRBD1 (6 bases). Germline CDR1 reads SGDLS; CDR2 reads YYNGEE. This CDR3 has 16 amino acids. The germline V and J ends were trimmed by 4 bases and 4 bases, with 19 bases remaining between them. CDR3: CASSLRAGGHADTQYF. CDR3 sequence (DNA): TGTGCCAGCAGCTTGCGAGCTGGGGGCCACGCAGATACGCAGTATTTT.

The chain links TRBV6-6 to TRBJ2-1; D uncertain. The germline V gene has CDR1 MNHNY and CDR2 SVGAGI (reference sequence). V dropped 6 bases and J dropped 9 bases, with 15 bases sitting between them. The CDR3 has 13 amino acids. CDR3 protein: CASSKNQFGEQFF. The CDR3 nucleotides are TGTGCCAGCAGCAAAAACCAATTCGGTGAGCAGTTCTTC.

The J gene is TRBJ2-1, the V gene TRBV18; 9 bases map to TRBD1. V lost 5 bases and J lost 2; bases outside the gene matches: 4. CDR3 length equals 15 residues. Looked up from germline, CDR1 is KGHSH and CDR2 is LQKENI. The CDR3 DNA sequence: TGTGCCAGCTCAACCGGGACAGGGACCTACAATGAGCAGTTCTTC. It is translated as CASSTGTGTYNEQFF.